Described below is a single T cell receptor (beta chain) sequence and its context. The source of the sample is a study of T cells after yellow fever vaccination. One entry per CDR3 protein results from TCRdb running MiXCR on the 5' RACE reads. The sample records under 400,000 distinct CDR3 sequences, around a tenth being singletons. This sequence was found in a man in his late teens or twenties who received the YFV17D yellow fever vaccine. The source material was PBMCs, sampled on the day of the first yellow fever vaccination.

Here the CDR3 DNA reads TGTGCCAGCAGATACCCAGGTCGGGGTAATTCACCCCTCCACTTT. Amino acid sequence: CASRYPGRGNSPLHF. J is TRBJ1-6 and V is TRBV11-2; no firm D call. CDR3 length equals 15 residues. Per germline, CDR1 SGHAT and CDR2 FQNNGV. V was cut by 6 bases and J by 6 bases, with 15 bases left in between.